The entry below describes one TCR beta chain. What it binds is unknown. With 4 bases removed from V and 1 base from J, the gap between germline ends came to 9 bases. The CDR3 is 14 amino acids. From germline, CDR1 is SGHRS and CDR2 YFSETQ. PCR employed 60 Vbeta and 13 Jbeta primers. The protocol was immunoSEQ multiplex PCR, while the TCRdb copy is restricted to in-frame clones and leaves out a portion. The sample shows just over 150,000 clones, approximately 79% of them seen only once. This sample is part of a study of cytomegalovirus exposure and HLA in healthy donors. Study-wide results and caveats: Available immune exposure information covered CMV serostatus only.

Donors counted as nominally healthy when sampled, yet unrecorded immune exposures were likely. The receptor was isolated from a woman aged 45-59 years in good health and CMV-seropositive. V usage is TRBV5-1 and J usage is TRBJ1-3; weak D call: TRBD1 (6 bases). The material sequenced was PBMCs. This CDR3 is CASSRDTSGNTIYF. CDR3 in DNA: TGCGCCAGCAGCCGGGACACTTCTGGAAACACCATATATTTT.